The subject of this entry is one TCR beta chain. The data were obtained in a study of patients and donors after allogeneic stem cell transplantation. TCRdb independently ran MiXCR on the RT-PCR reads; one entry per CDR3 protein. This table has approximately 160,000 distinct CDR3 sequences, roughly 31% appearing once. The CDR3 runs to 16 residues. V was pared by 0 bases and J by 7 bases, with 16 bases between. Per germline, CDR1 LGHNA and CDR2 YSLEER. This chain connects TRBV4-3 to TRBJ2-4; D gene unclear. The sequencing sample was made of blood, either unsorted or a sorted T cell fraction (not recorded which). The receptor was isolated from a human donor who was either an allogeneic HSCT recipient or a stem cell or donor lymphocyte infusion donor (not recorded which). It is not recorded whose cells these are; they may come from a transplant donor. The chain's CDR3 is CASSQDPGLIRNIQYF. CDR3 nucleotides: TGCGCCAGCAGCCAAGATCCGGGTTTGATTAGGAACATTCAGTACTTC.